The 6 T cell receptor beta chains below come from one sample, sequenced in a study of monozygotic twins with cystic fibrosis. Assay: immunoSEQ multiplex PCR; the TCRdb copy retains only in-frame clones and omits some. The sample holds about 21,000 clones, roughly nine tenths seen once. Source material: blood. The receptors stem from a girl aged 2 to 10 with cystic fibrosis.

The J gene is TRBJ2-1, the V gene TRBV4-1; TRBD2 matches at 7 bases. The CDR3 totals 18 residues. V trimming: 0 bases; J trimming: 6 bases; junction bases outside the gene matches: 14. The germline gives CDR1 MGHRA, CDR2 YSYEKL. The CDR3 sequence is CASSQDIGLVGRGNEQFF. CDR3 in DNA: TGCGCCAGCAGCCAAGATATTGGACTAGTTGGAAGGGGCAATGAGCAGTTCTTC.

V gene TRBV19 combines with J gene TRBJ2-1; TRBD1 matches at 11 bases. This CDR3 is 16 amino acids long. Trimming at V came to 4 bases and at J to 0 bases, leaving 2 bases not matched to a gene. Germline V gene lookup returns CDR1 LNHDA and CDR2 SQIVND (reference sequence). The CDR3 spells CASSKGTGGSYNEQFF. Here the CDR3 DNA reads TGTGCCAGTAGTAAGGGGACAGGGGGCTCCTACAATGAGCAGTTCTTC.

This chain uses TRBV28 with TRBJ2-4; D might be TRBD1 (7 bases). Per germline, CDR1 MDHEN and CDR2 SYDVKM. The germline V and J ends were trimmed by 6 bases and 0 bases, with 15 bases remaining between them. The CDR3 contains 16 residues. Here the CDR3 DNA reads TGTGCCAGCAGCCGGAGGGACAGTTTAGCCAAAAACATTCAGTACTTC. Residues: CASSRRDSLAKNIQYF.

The chain is built from TRBV6-1 and TRBJ2-5, with D tentatively TRBD1 or TRBD2 (5 bases each). This CDR3 is 14 amino acids long. Trimming removed 0 bases from V and 5 bases from J, with 10 bases in between. From germline, CDR1 is MNHNS and CDR2 SASEGT. The CDR3 region has the DNA TGTGCCAGCAGTGAAGCGGGGGACCTCGAGACCCAGTACTTC. It specifies CASSEAGDLETQYF.

This clone was seen a single time. V is TRBV2 and J is TRBJ1-2; TRBD1 matches 7 bases. Germline V gene lookup returns CDR1 SNHLY and CDR2 FYNNEI. The J segment lost 4 bases and the V segment lost 4 bases, leaving 3 bases of the junction unmatched. This CDR3 contains 13 residues. CDR3 DNA: TGTGCCAGCAGTGGGACAGGCCCCTATGGCTACACCTTC. Its translation: CASSGTGPYGYTF.

The chain is built from TRBV7-2 and TRBJ2-7; 12 bases fit TRBD2. Trimming removed 5 bases from V and 5 bases from J; junction bases left unmatched: 13. This CDR3 has 17 residues. Germline V gives CDR1 SGHTA, CDR2 FQGNSA. DNA of the CDR3: TGTGCCAGCAGCCCCGGACTAGCGGGGATACGTCTAGACGAGCAGTACTTC. Translation gives CASSPGLAGIRLDEQYF. The full variable domain, completed using reference TRBV7-2 and TRBJ2-7, is GAGVSQSPSNKVTEKGKDVELRCDPISGHTALYWYRQSLGQGLEFLIYFQGNSAPDKSGLPSDRFSAERTGGSVSTLTIQRTQQEDSAVYLCASSPGLAGIRLDEQYFGPGTRLTVT.